The present T cell receptor (beta chain) was sequenced within a study of control samples from healthy donors and cancer patients. This CDR3 region has 16 residues. V lost 0 bases to trimming and J lost 8 bases; unmatched junction nucleotides: 9. Germline V lookup: CDR1 SGHDT, CDR2 YYEEEE. Libraries were prepared by immunoSEQ multiplex PCR; TCRdb keeps only in-frame clonotypes and omits some of them. The sample lists approximately 70,000 clones; just under 90% were seen once. The rearrangement uses TRBV5-6 and TRBJ1-1; 11 nucleotides line up with TRBD1. What was sequenced was PBMCs. The sequence was collected from a man in his 60s with lung cancer. CDR3 bases: TGTGCCAGCAGCTTGGGGTCGGACAGGGGGCGGAGAGAAGCTTTCTTT. Its protein is CASSLGSDRGRREAFF.